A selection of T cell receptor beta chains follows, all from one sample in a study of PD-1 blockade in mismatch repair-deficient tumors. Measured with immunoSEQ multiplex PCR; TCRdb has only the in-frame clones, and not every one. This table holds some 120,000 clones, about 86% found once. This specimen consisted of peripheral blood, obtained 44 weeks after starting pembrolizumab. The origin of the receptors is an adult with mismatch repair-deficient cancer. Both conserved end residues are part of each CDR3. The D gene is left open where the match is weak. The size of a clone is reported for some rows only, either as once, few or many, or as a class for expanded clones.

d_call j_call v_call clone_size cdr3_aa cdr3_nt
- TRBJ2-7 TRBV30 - CAWTPGRRPYEQYF TGTGCCTGGACTCCCGGACGAAGGCCCTACGAGCAGTACTTC
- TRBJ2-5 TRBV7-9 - CASSYLGQGGETQYF TGTGCCAGCAGCTACCTTGGGCAGGGTGGAGAGACCCAGTACTTC
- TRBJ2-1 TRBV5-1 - CASSLALKSSYNEQFF TGCGCCAGCAGCTTGGCCTTAAAGAGCTCCTACAATGAGCAGTTCTTC
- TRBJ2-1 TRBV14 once CASSQITGNEQFF TGTGCCAGCAGCCAAATAACTGGCAATGAGCAGTTCTTC
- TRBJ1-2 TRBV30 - CAWSERDGYTF TGTGCCTGGAGTGAACGGGATGGCTACACCTTC
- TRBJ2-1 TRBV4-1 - CASSQLGAGSSYNEQFF TGCGCCAGCAGCCAATTAGGAGCCGGGAGCTCCTACAATGAGCAGTTCTTC
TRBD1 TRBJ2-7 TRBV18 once CASSPPLGQGEDEQYF TGTGCCAGCTCACCACCATTGGGACAGGGCGAGGACGAGCAGTACTTC
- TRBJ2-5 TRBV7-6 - CASSLTLGVSETQYF TGTGCCAGCAGCTTGACCCTGGGGGTATCAGAGACCCAGTACTTC
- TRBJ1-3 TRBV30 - CAWSPFSGNTIYF TGTGCCTGGAGTCCGTTCTCTGGAAACACCATATATTTT
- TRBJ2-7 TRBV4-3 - CASSQDASALSYEQYF TGCGCCAGCAGCCAAGATGCCTCGGCCCTATCGTACGAGCAGTACTTC
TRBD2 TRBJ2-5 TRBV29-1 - CSVDSLYLGGGLGQETQYF TGCAGCGTTGATTCTCTTTACTTGGGGGGTGGACTAGGGCAAGAGACCCAGTACTTC
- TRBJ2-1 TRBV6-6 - CASSYSRDSGNEQFF TGTGCCAGCAGTTACTCGAGGGACTCTGGTAATGAGCAGTTCTTC
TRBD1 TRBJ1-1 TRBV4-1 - CASSPGQGVNTEAFF TGCGCCAGCAGCCCAGGACAGGGAGTGAACACTGAAGCTTTCTTT
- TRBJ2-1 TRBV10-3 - CAITGGRSEQFF TGTGCCATCACGGGTGGACGAAGTGAGCAGTTCTTC
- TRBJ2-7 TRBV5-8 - CASSSRTGKTYEQYF TGTGCCAGCAGCTCGAGGACGGGAAAGACCTACGAGCAGTACTTC
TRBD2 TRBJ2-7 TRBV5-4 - CASSFTAGGPFEQYF TGTGCCAGCAGCTTTACAGCGGGAGGGCCTTTCGAGCAGTACTTC
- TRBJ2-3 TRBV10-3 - CAISERQADTQYF TGTGCCATCAGTGAGCGGCAGGCAGATACGCAGTATTTT
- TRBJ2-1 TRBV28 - CASRPLGQGTYNEQFF TGTGCCAGCAGGCCCTTGGGGCAGGGGACCTACAATGAGCAGTTCTTC
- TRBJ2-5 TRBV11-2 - CASSLGQLSLSVETQYF TGTGCCAGCAGCTTAGGACAGTTATCGCTCTCGGTGGAGACCCAGTACTTC
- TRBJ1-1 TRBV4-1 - CASSQGLPFRRYTEAFF TGCGCCAGCAGCCAAGGTCTACCTTTCCGGAGGTACACTGAAGCTTTCTTT
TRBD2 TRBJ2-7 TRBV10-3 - CAIRGGLATTYEQYF TGTGCCATCAGGGGAGGACTAGCGACTACCTACGAGCAGTACTTC
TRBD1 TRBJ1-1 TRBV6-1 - CASRQGGITEAFF TGTGCCAGCAGACAGGGGGGGATCACTGAAGCTTTCTTT
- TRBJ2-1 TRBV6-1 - CASIVGGNEQFF TGTGCCAGCATCGTGGGGGGCAATGAGCAGTTCTTC
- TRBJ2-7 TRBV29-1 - CSVERNYEQYF TGCAGCGTTGAGCGAAACTACGAGCAGTACTTC
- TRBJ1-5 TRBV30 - CAWSVLGGGNQPQHF TGTGCCTGGAGTGTACTAGGAGGGGGGAATCAGCCCCAGCATTTT
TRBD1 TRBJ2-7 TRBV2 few CASRGGQGREQYF TGTGCCAGCAGAGGTGGACAGGGTAGGGAGCAGTACTTC
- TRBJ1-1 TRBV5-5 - CASTDTPVWGTEAFF TGTGCCAGCACCGATACACCTGTTTGGGGGACTGAAGCTTTCTTT
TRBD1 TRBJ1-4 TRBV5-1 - CASSSQGGSEKLFF TGCGCCAGCAGCTCTCAGGGGGGGAGTGAAAAACTGTTTTTT
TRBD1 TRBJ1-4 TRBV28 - CASSLSQGTGYRSNEKLFF TGTGCCAGCAGTTTATCACAGGGGACTGGGTATCGGTCTAATGAAAAACTGTTTTTT
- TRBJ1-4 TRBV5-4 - CASSFTGGGRTNEKLFF TGTGCCAGCAGTTTCACCGGAGGGGGGCGGACTAATGAAAAACTGTTTTTT
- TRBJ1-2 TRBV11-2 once CASSLGRLVGYTF TGTGCCAGCAGCTTAGGCAGGTTGGTTGGCTACACCTTC
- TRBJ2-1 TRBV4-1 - CASSQDTYNEQFF TGCGCCAGCAGCCAAGATACCTACAATGAGCAGTTCTTC
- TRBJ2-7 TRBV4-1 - CASSQVATSIEQYF TGCGCCAGCAGCCAAGTAGCGACATCGATAGAGCAGTACTTC
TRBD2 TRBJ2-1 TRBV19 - CASSIVGGSSYNEQFF TGTGCCAGTAGTATAGTGGGCGGGAGCTCCTACAATGAGCAGTTCTTC
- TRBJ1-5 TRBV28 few CASSDYQPQHF TGTGCCAGCAGTGATTATCAGCCCCAGCATTTT
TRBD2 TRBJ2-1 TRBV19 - CASSIIASGMSPGNEQFF TGTGCCAGTAGTATTATCGCTAGCGGGATGAGTCCCGGCAATGAGCAGTTCTTC
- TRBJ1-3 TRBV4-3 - CASSQDVSSGNTIYF TGCGCCAGCAGCCAAGATGTGAGCTCTGGAAACACCATATATTTT
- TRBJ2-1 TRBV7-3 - CASSLAAGQSGFNEQFF TGTGCCAGCAGCTTAGCGGCAGGCCAGAGCGGCTTCAATGAGCAGTTCTTC
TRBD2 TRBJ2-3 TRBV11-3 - CASSYLAGGYTDTQYF TGTGCCAGCAGCTACCTAGCGGGAGGGTACACAGATACGCAGTATTTT
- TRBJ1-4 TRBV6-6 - CASEDSRTEKLFF TGTGCCAGCGAAGACAGTAGGACTGAAAAACTGTTTTTT
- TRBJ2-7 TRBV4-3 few CASSPTTTGEQYF TGCGCCAGCAGCCCTACCACGACGGGGGAGCAGTACTTC
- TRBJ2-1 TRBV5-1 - CASSLDGFNEQFF TGCGCCAGCAGCTTGGACGGGTTTAATGAGCAGTTCTTC
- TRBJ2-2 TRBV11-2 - CASSLRLMKRELFF TGTGCCAGCAGCCTACGTCTTATGAAAAGGGAGCTGTTTTTT
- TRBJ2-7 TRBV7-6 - CASSYGGPGEQYF TGTGCCAGCAGCTACGGCGGGCCGGGCGAGCAGTACTTC
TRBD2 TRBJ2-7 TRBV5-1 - CASSLAGATYEQYF TGCGCCAGCAGCTTAGCGGGAGCCACCTACGAGCAGTACTTC
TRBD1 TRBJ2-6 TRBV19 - CASTDRASSGANVLTF TGTGCCAGTACGGACAGGGCCAGCTCTGGGGCCAACGTCCTGACTTTC
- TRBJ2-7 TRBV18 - CASSRPGSRIYEQYF TGTGCCAGCTCACGACCCGGGTCGAGAATCTACGAGCAGTACTTC
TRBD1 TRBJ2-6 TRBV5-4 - CASSTGGSGANVLTF TGTGCCAGCAGCACAGGGGGGTCTGGGGCCAACGTCCTGACTTTC
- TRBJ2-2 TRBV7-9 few CASSAANTGELFF TGTGCCAGCAGCGCGGCGAACACCGGGGAGCTGTTTTTT
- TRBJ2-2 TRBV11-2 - CASSYPSGDLTGELFF TGTGCCAGCAGCTATCCTTCGGGAGACCTTACCGGGGAGCTGTTTTTT
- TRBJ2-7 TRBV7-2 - CASSLPGYFIYEQYF TGTGCCAGCAGCTTACCCGGATATTTTATTTACGAGCAGTACTTC
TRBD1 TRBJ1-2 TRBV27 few CASSKDRGRWGYTF TGTGCCAGCAGCAAGGACAGGGGCCGCTGGGGCTACACCTTC
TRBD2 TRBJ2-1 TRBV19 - CASSIWASGSYEQFF TGTGCCAGTAGTATTTGGGCTAGCGGGAGCTATGAGCAGTTCTTC
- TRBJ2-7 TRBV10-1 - CASSPRQGSEQYF TGCGCCAGCAGTCCGAGGCAGGGAAGCGAGCAGTACTTC
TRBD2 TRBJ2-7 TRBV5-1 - CASRGYPSGRYEQYF TGCGCCAGCAGAGGATACCCTAGCGGGCGCTACGAGCAGTACTTC